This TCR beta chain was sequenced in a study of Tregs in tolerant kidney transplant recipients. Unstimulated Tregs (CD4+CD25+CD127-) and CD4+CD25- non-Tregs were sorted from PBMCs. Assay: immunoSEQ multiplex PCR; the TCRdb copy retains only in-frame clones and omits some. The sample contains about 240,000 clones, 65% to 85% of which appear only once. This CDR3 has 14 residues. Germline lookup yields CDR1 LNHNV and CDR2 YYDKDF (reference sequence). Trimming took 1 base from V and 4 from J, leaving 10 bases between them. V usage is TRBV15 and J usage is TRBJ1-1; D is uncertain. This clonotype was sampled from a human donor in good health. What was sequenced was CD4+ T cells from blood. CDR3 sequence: CATSRAVTGTEAFF. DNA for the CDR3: TGTGCCACCAGCAGAGCGGTTACGGGCACTGAAGCTTTCTTT.